Each of the 20 T cell receptor beta chains below was sequenced from the same sample in a study of cytomegalovirus exposure and HLA in healthy donors. The study ran its PCR with 60 Vbeta and 13 Jbeta primers. Measured with immunoSEQ multiplex PCR; TCRdb has only the in-frame clones, and not every one. Of about 63,000 clones listed, about 75% are singletons. The sequenced sample consisted of PBMCs. Receptor source: a woman aged 40-49 years in good health and CMV-seropositive.

The J gene is TRBJ2-7, the V gene TRBV14; 8 bases match TRBD2. The CDR3 consists of 14 residues. Germline-derived CDR1 and CDR2 are SGHDN and FVKESK. Trimming took 4 bases from V and 2 from J; bases not matched to a gene: 4. The CDR3 nucleotides read TGTGCCAGCAGCCTACTAGCGGCGCCCTACGAGCAGTACTTC. Amino acid sequence: CASSLLAAPYEQYF. The full variable domain, rest sourced from reference TRBV14 and TRBJ2-7, is EAGVTQFPSHSVIEKGQTVTLRCDPISGHDNLYWYRRVMGKEIKFLLHFVKESKQDESGMPNNRFLAERTGGTYSTLKVQPAELEDSGVYFCASSLLAAPYEQYFGPGTRLTVT.

This clone has just a few counts. The chain combines TRBV19 with TRBJ2-5, with TRBD1 matching over 8 bases. The CDR3 runs 14 residues. The V and J ends lost 5 bases and 4 bases, in that order; junction bases with no gene match: 6. CDR1 and CDR2 (germline): LNHDA, SQIVND (reference sequence). CDR3 sequence (DNA): TGTGCCAGTAGTTCACCAGACAGGGGAGAGACCCAGTACTTC. The encoded protein is CASSSPDRGETQYF.

The gene calls are TRBV19 and TRBJ2-4; weak D call: TRBD1 (5 bases). This CDR3 region has 14 residues. V was cut by 3 bases and J by 8 bases, with 14 bases left in between. Germline CDR1 and CDR2: LNHDA and SQIVND (reference sequence). The chain's CDR3 is CASSMFAGSDIQYF. The DNA for the CDR3 is TGTGCCAGTAGTATGTTCGCAGGGTCGGACATTCAGTACTTC.

The sample holds a few counts of this clone. The V call is TRBV7-9, the J call TRBJ2-3, with D perhaps TRBD1 (5 bases). The CDR3 length is 16 residues. The germline gives CDR1 SEHNR, CDR2 FQNEAQ (reference sequence). Between the trimmed V and J ends, which lost 7 bases and 0 bases, there was a span of 17 bases. The CDR3 nucleotides read TGTGCCAGCACCACACAGGTTCCCGTGAGCACAGATACGCAGTATTTT. As protein: CASTTQVPVSTDTQYF.

The chain joins TRBV7-9 to TRBJ2-1, with TRBD2 matching over 11 bases. Trimming cost V 6 bases and J 5 bases; bases outside gene matches: 9. Per germline, CDR1 SEHNR and CDR2 FQNEAQ (reference sequence). The CDR3 runs to 16 residues. The CDR3, as DNA: TGTGCCAGCAGTTTTTTAGCGGGGGGGCCCAACAATGAGCAGTTCTTC. Its translation is CASSFLAGGPNNEQFF. Looking up the rest from reference TRBV7-9 and TRBJ2-1 gives the full variable domain: DTGVSQNPRHKITKRGQNVTFRCDPISEHNRLYWYRQTLGQGPEFLTYFQNEAQLEKSRLLSDRFSAERPKGSFSTLEIQRTEQGDSAMYLCASSFLAGGPNNEQFFGPGTRLTVL.

The rearrangement uses TRBV6-5 and TRBJ2-7; D uncertain. Germline lookup yields CDR1 MNHEY and CDR2 SVGAGI. Trimming took 5 bases from V and 2 from J, leaving 13 bases between them. The CDR3 length is 14 residues. DNA for the CDR3: TGTGCCAGCAGTCATATCGGTTTGGCCTACGAGCAGTACTTC. This codes for CASSHIGLAYEQYF.

The gene calls are TRBV11-3 and TRBJ2-3; the D is unclear. The CDR3 contains 15 residues. V gave up 0 bases and J gave up 0 bases, with 7 bases separating them. CDR1 and CDR2 (germline): SGHNT, YENEEA. CDR3 coding DNA: TGTGCCAGCAGCTTAGAGGGCACTAGCACAGATACGCAGTATTTT. Encoded protein: CASSLEGTSTDTQYF.

The table lists this clone with a count of one. The chain uses TRBV7-9 and TRBJ1-1; D is perhaps TRBD1 (6 bases). The germline gives CDR1 SEHNR, CDR2 FQNEAQ (reference sequence). The CDR3 extends over 12 amino acids. With 5 bases removed from V and 5 bases from J, the gap between germline ends came to 9 bases. The CDR3 protein is CASSIDRTEAFF. The CDR3 DNA follows: TGTGCCAGCAGCATTGACAGGACTGAAGCTTTCTTT.

The genes are TRBV30 and TRBJ1-4; D may be TRBD1 (6 bases). V was shortened by 0 bases and J by 14 bases, with 10 bases between the two germline ends. Per germline, CDR1 GTSNPN and CDR2 SVGIG (reference sequence). The CDR3 has 11 amino acids. In DNA form, the CDR3 reads TGTGCCTGGAGTGTCGGTCAGGGGCTGTTTTTT. It translates to CAWSVGQGLFF.

The J gene is TRBJ1-1, the V gene TRBV7-8, with unresolved D. Trimming pared 1 base from V and 3 bases from J, leaving 12 bases between. The germline CDR1 and CDR2 sequences are SGHVS and FQNEAQ. The CDR3 is 15 residues long. The CDR3 DNA sequence: TGTGCCAGCAGCTTAGTTCTGGAGGGTGACACTGAAGCTTTCTTT. Translating gives CASSLVLEGDTEAFF.

This rearrangement joins TRBV2 to TRBJ1-2; 8 bases align to TRBD1. Losses at the gene ends were 8 bases for V and 3 bases for J; bases not matched to a gene: 5. The CDR3 covers 13 residues. The V gene's germline CDR1 is SNHLY and CDR2 FYNNEI. The CDR3 sequence is CASHRGDDYGYTF. The CDR3, as DNA: TGTGCCAGCCACAGGGGGGACGACTATGGCTACACCTTC. Supplemented by reference TRBV2 and TRBJ1-2, the full variable domain reads EPEVTQTPSHQVTQMGQEVILRCVPISNHLYFYWYRQILGQKVEFLVSFYNNEISEKSEIFDDQFSVERPDGSNFTLKIRSTKLEDSAMYFCASHRGDDYGYTFGSGTRLTVV.

The DNA of the CDR3 is TGTGCCAGCAGTCCCGTTGGGGGGGCCGCCTACGAGCAGTACTTC. Amino acids: CASSPVGGAAYEQYF. V and J are TRBV27 and TRBJ2-7; D may be TRBD2 (7 bases). The CDR3 runs 15 residues. Germline lookup yields CDR1 MNHEY and CDR2 SMNVEV (reference sequence). V was pared by 5 bases and J by 2 bases, with 16 bases between.

V gene TRBV13 combines with J gene TRBJ2-3, with no clear D. Trimming took off 6 bases at V and 0 bases at J, with 19 bases between the two ends. The CDR3 extends over 17 amino acids. Per the germline V gene, CDR1 is PRHDT and CDR2 is FYEKMQ (reference sequence). The CDR3 DNA sequence: TGTGCCAGCAGAGCCACCGATAGTCCCACGAGCACAGATACGCAGTATTTT. Protein product: CASRATDSPTSTDTQYF.

In this sample, this clone turned up once. This chain joins TRBV7-9 and TRBJ2-4, with 8 nucleotides matching TRBD1. CDR3 length: 14 amino acids. J lost 8 bases, V lost 5 bases, and 8 bases had no gene match. The germline gives CDR1 SEHNR, CDR2 FQNEAQ (reference sequence). The CDR3 here is CASSRGQGWDIQYF. In DNA form, the CDR3 reads TGTGCCAGCAGCCGAGGACAGGGATGGGACATTCAGTACTTC. Using reference TRBV7-9 and TRBJ2-4 for the parts outside the CDR3, the full variable domain is DTGVSQNPRHKITKRGQNVTFRCDPISEHNRLYWYRQTLGQGPEFLTYFQNEAQLEKSRLLSDRFSAERPKGSFSTLEIQRTEQGDSAMYLCASSRGQGWDIQYFGAGTRLSVL.

The gene calls are TRBV6-5 and TRBJ1-2, with D tentatively TRBD1 (6 bases). V lost 2 bases and J 3 bases, leaving 10 bases between the germline ends. The CDR3 extends over 14 amino acids. CDR1 and CDR2 (germline): MNHEY, SVGAGI. The CDR3 DNA follows: TGTGCCAGCAGTTACCGCAGGGGCGACTATGGCTACACCTTC. It translates to CASSYRRGDYGYTF.

J is TRBJ2-3 and V is TRBV10-3; 9 nucleotides align to TRBD2. CDR3 length: 15 residues. V shed 3 bases and J 6 bases; nucleotides not matched to a gene: 7. CDR1 ENHRY and CDR2 SYGVKD come from the germline V gene. This CDR3 is CAISEARGGPDTQYF. DNA of the CDR3: TGTGCCATCAGTGAAGCGCGGGGGGGCCCGGATACGCAGTATTTT.

The rearrangement links TRBV7-8 to TRBJ1-5, with 8 bases aligning to TRBD1. The CDR3 loop spans 17 amino acids. Germline V gives CDR1 SGHVS, CDR2 FQNEAQ. J was trimmed by 1 base and V by 5 bases; bases with no gene match: 10. CDR3 nucleotides: TGTGCCAGCAGCATCTCATCCAGGGGGCTAAGCAATCAGCCCCAGCATTTT. It yields the protein CASSISSRGLSNQPQHF.

The table lists this clone with a few counts. The rearrangement links TRBV19 to TRBJ1-6, with a tentative D call TRBD1 (5 bases). The germline gives CDR1 LNHDA, CDR2 SQIVND (reference sequence). The CDR3 is 13 residues long. Trimming removed 7 bases from V and 9 bases from J, with 13 bases in between. Written as DNA, the CDR3 is TGTGCCAGTATAGGGCAGGGTACTTCACCCCTCCACTTT. Translation: CASIGQGTSPLHF.

The chain employs TRBV2 and TRBJ1-1; 7 bases line up with TRBD1. This CDR3 spans 15 amino acids. Germline V gene data show CDR1 as SNHLY and CDR2 as FYNNEI. V shed 5 bases and J 5 bases; nucleotides not matched to a gene: 11. The chain's CDR3 is CASSYRGPRVTEAFF. The DNA for the CDR3 is TGTGCCAGCAGTTACAGGGGCCCTAGGGTGACTGAAGCTTTCTTT.

V is TRBV9 and J is TRBJ2-2; D possibly corresponds to TRBD2 (6 bases). Germline V lookup: CDR1 SGDLS, CDR2 YYNGEE. The ends were cut back, 0 bases at V and 4 bases at J, with 10 bases in the middle. This CDR3 has 15 amino acids. The CDR3 is CASSVDRGFTGELFF. CDR3 bases: TGTGCCAGCAGCGTAGATCGGGGGTTCACCGGGGAGCTGTTTTTT. Complete variable domain (other parts from reference TRBV9 and TRBJ2-2): DSGVTQTPKHLITATGQRVTLRCSPRSGDLSVYWYQQSLDQGLQFLIQYYNGEERAKGNILERFSAQQFPDLHSELNLSSLELGDSALYFCASSVDRGFTGELFFGEGSRLTVL.